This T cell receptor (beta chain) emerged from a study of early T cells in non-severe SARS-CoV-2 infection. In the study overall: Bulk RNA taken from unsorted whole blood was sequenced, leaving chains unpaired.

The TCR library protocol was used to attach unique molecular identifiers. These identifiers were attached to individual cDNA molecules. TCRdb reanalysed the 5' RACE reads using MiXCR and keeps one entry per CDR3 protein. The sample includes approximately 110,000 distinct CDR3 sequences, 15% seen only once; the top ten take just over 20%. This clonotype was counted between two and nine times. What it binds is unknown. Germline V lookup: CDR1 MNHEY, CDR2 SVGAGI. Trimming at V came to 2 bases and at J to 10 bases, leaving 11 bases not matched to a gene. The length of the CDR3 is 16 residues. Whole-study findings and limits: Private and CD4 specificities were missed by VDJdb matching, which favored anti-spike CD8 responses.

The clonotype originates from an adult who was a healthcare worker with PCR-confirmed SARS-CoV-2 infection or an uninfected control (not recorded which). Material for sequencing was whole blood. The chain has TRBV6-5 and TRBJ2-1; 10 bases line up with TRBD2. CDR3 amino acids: CASSYRYLAGEGEQFF. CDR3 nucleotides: TGTGCCAGCAGTTACCGTTACCTAGCGGGGGAAGGGGAGCAGTTCTTC.